These 26 T cell receptor beta chains came from one sample sequenced in a study of blood T cell repertoires in COVID-19. Libraries were prepared by immunoSEQ multiplex PCR; TCRdb keeps only in-frame clonotypes and omits some of them. This table has approximately 150,000 clones, 90% appearing once. The specimen sequenced was peripheral blood. Receptors originate from a man in his 60s with active or convalescent COVID-19.

V is TRBV5-4 and J is TRBJ2-5; D perhaps matches TRBD1 (5 bases). This CDR3 has 14 residues. Trimming shortened V by 5 bases and J by 2 bases, and 13 bases separated the two germline ends. The germline V gene encodes CDR1 SGHNT and CDR2 YYREEE (reference sequence). The CDR3 nucleotides read TGTGCCAGCAGTCAGACAGCGAAACAAGAGACCCAGTACTTC. Amino acids: CASSQTAKQETQYF.

This clone was seen only once. The J gene is TRBJ1-2, the V gene TRBV2, with 8 bases fitting TRBD1. The length of the CDR3 is 14 residues. V was pared by 7 bases and J by 1 base, with 5 bases of the junction left unmatched. CDR1 is SNHLY and CDR2 is FYNNEI in the germline V gene. In DNA form, the CDR3 reads TGTGCCAGCACCGGGACAGGTCGTAACTATGGCTACACCTTC. The encoded protein is CASTGTGRNYGYTF.

For the CDR3, the DNA is TGTGCCAGCAGTCAACAGCCGTGGGGCTACACCTTC. It specifies CASSQQPWGYTF. The chain combines TRBV6-5 with TRBJ1-2, with D hard to call. The germline CDR1 and CDR2 sequences are MNHEY and SVGAGI. The V end lost 5 bases, the J end lost 8 bases, and 12 bases lay between the germline ends. The CDR3 length is 12 residues.

This chain uses TRBV7-2 with TRBJ2-7; the D is unclear. The CDR3 covers 15 residues. Trimming left V 1 base short and J 1 base short, with 11 bases between. The germline V gene has CDR1 SGHTA and CDR2 FQGNSA. CDR3 sequence: CASSLVGSLSYEQYF. The CDR3 bases are TGTGCCAGCAGCTTAGTGGGCAGTCTTTCCTACGAGCAGTACTTC.

On this clone: Within the sample, other DNA sequences also encode this same CDR3. The V call is TRBV7-2, the J call TRBJ2-7; 10 nucleotides match TRBD2. Germline CDR1 reads SGHTA; CDR2 reads FQGNSA. The CDR3 is 15 residues long. Germline trimming cut 1 base from V and 2 bases from J; bases unmatched to any gene: 2. The CDR3 is CASSLGAGGPYEQYF. In DNA, the CDR3 is TGTGCCAGCAGCTTAGGAGCGGGGGGGCCCTACGAGCAGTACTTC. Full variable domain (missing parts from reference TRBV7-2 and TRBJ2-7): GAGVSQSPSNKVTEKGKDVELRCDPISGHTALYWYRQSLGQGLEFLIYFQGNSAPDKSGLPSDRFSAERTGGSVSTLTIQRTQQEDSAVYLCASSLGAGGPYEQYFGPGTRLTVT.

The chain carries TRBV3-1 (or the pseudogene TRBV3-2) and TRBJ2-2; 7 bases line up with TRBD2. The CDR3 runs 15 residues. CDR1 and CDR2 from the germline V gene are LGHDT and YNNKEL (reference sequence). V lost 2 bases to trimming and J lost 3 bases; unmatched junction nucleotides: 3. In DNA form, the CDR3 reads TGTGCCAGCAGCCAACTAGCGGTTTACACCGGGGAGCTGTTTTTT. This translates into CASSQLAVYTGELFF.

The CDR3 is CASSSGLYSNQPQHF. Written as DNA, the CDR3 is TGTGCCAGCAGCTCGGGACTTTATAGCAATCAGCCCCAGCATTTT. V usage is TRBV5-4 and J usage is TRBJ1-5, with D possibly matching TRBD1 (5 bases). Trimming pared 3 bases from V and 0 bases from J, leaving 10 bases between. The CDR3 totals 15 residues. Germline CDR1 SGHNT, CDR2 YYREEE (reference sequence).

This sequence joins TRBV19 and TRBJ1-5; no firm D call. The V gene's germline CDR1 is LNHDA and CDR2 SQIVND (reference sequence). The CDR3 totals 13 residues. V was clipped by 3 bases and J by 6 bases, with 9 bases between them. CDR3 bases: TGTGCCAGTAGTATTGAGAACCGTCAGCCCCAGCATTTT. Translating it yields CASSIENRQPQHF. The full variable domain, in which reference TRBV19 and TRBJ1-5 provide the parts outside the CDR3, is DGGITQSPKYLFRKEGQNVTLSCEQNLNHDAMYWYRQDPGQGLRLIYYSQIVNDFQKGDIAEGYSVSREKKESFPLTVTSAQKNPTAFYLCASSIENRQPQHFGDGTRLSIL.

This sequence joins TRBV5-8 and TRBJ2-5; 8 bases agree with TRBD1. CDR1 SGHTS and CDR2 YDEGEE come from the germline V gene. This CDR3 has 13 amino acids. Unmatched junction bases numbered 7, after V lost 5 bases and J lost 7 bases. As DNA, the CDR3 is TGTGCCAGCAGGTTCAGGGGGCGGGTGACCCAGTACTTC. This encodes CASRFRGRVTQYF.

The CDR3 DNA reads TGTGCCTGGACGCTAGGAGGGACGGGCAATCAGCCCCAGCATTTT. Encoded protein: CAWTLGGTGNQPQHF. J is TRBJ1-5 and V is TRBV30, with D possibly TRBD1 on 5 matching bases. The V end lost 4 bases, the J end lost 2 bases, and 15 bases lay between the germline ends. The CDR3 loop spans 15 amino acids. CDR1 GTSNPN and CDR2 SVGIG come from the germline V gene (reference sequence).

The sample holds one count of this clone. The V gene is TRBV6-4, the J gene TRBJ2-2, with a possible D match to TRBD1 (5 bases). Trimming shortened V by 2 bases and J by 7 bases, and 11 bases separated the two germline ends. The CDR3 runs 14 residues. The V gene's germline CDR1 is MRHNA and CDR2 SNTAGT. In nucleotides, the CDR3 is TGTGCCAGCAGTGACCAGGGCTATGGCGGGGAGCTGTTTTTT. It codes for CASSDQGYGGELFF.

This chain connects TRBV27 to TRBJ1-2; TRBD1 agrees at 8 bases. Losses at the gene ends were 4 bases for V and 4 bases for J; bases not matched to a gene: 11. CDR3 length: 16 amino acids. From germline, CDR1 is MNHEY and CDR2 SMNVEV (reference sequence). The CDR3 DNA sequence: TGTGCCAGCAGTTCGGCGGGACAGGCAACCTTCTATGGCTACACCTTC. Protein: CASSSAGQATFYGYTF.

The chain uses TRBV6-4 and TRBJ2-3; 9 nucleotides agree with TRBD2. V shed 6 bases, J shed 6 bases, and the junction held 7 bases outside the gene matches. The CDR3 runs to 14 residues. Germline-derived CDR1 and CDR2 are MRHNA and SNTAGT. The CDR3 DNA reads TGTGCCAGCAGCCTTAGCGGGGGTACTGATACGCAGTATTTT. Translation gives CASSLSGGTDTQYF.

The CDR3 DNA follows: TGTGCCAGCAGCGTAGTTTGGGGGCCCACAGATACGCAGTATTTT. Its protein product is CASSVVWGPTDTQYF. The genes are TRBV9 and TRBJ2-3, with a tentative D call TRBD1 (6 bases). The ends were cut back, 0 bases at V and 2 bases at J, with 10 bases in the middle. CDR1 and CDR2 (germline): SGDLS, YYNGEE. CDR3 length: 15 amino acids.

The chain links TRBV6-2 or TRBV6-3 to TRBJ2-1; D not certain. Trimming pared 0 bases from V and 14 bases from J, leaving 14 bases between. The CDR3 extends over 13 amino acids. Germline-derived CDR1 and CDR2 are MNHEY and SVGEGT. CDR3 nucleotides: TGTGCCAGCAGTTACTCGAGTCTAGTGAAGAAGTTCTTC. Its translation: CASSYSSLVKKFF.

The chain carries TRBV5-6 and TRBJ2-7, with TRBD1 as a possible D gene (6 bases). CDR3 length: 14 amino acids. CDR1 SGHDT and CDR2 YYEEEE come from the germline V gene. V shed 1 base and J shed 7 bases, with 15 bases lying between them. CDR3 sequence reads: CASSLSQGWGEQYF. DNA for the CDR3: TGTGCCAGCAGCTTGAGCCAGGGGTGGGGAGAGCAGTACTTC.

This clone came up once. The J gene is TRBJ1-1, the V gene TRBV6-2 or TRBV6-3, with TRBD1 as a possible D gene (5 bases). CDR1 and CDR2 (germline): MNHEY, SVGEGT. V was cut by 5 bases and J by 3 bases, with 10 bases left in between. This CDR3 is built from 13 residues. CDR3 protein: CASSRQGYTEAFF. DNA for the CDR3: TGTGCCAGCAGTCGCCAGGGATACACTGAAGCTTTCTTT.

CDR3 loop: CASSPNYNEQFF. CDR3 DNA: TGTGCCAGCAGTCCAAATTACAATGAGCAGTTCTTC. The rearrangement joins TRBV2 to TRBJ2-1; D ambiguous. Per the germline V gene, CDR1 is SNHLY and CDR2 is FYNNEI. V was trimmed by 5 bases and J by 4 bases, leaving 6 bases between them. The CDR3 runs 12 residues.

The V call is TRBV15, the J call TRBJ1-6; tentatively, D is TRBD1 (5 bases). Germline CDR1 LNHNV, CDR2 YYDKDF (reference sequence). The V gene lost 1 base and the J gene lost 6 bases, with 25 bases spanning the gap. This CDR3 has 20 amino acids. The CDR3 is CATSRVQRPGRVGSNSPLHF. DNA for the CDR3: TGTGCCACCAGCAGAGTTCAGAGGCCAGGGAGGGTCGGGAGTAATTCACCCCTCCACTTT.

The chain is built from TRBV11-2 and TRBJ2-2; 7 bases align to TRBD2. Per germline, CDR1 SGHAT and CDR2 FQNNGV. This CDR3 spans 16 amino acids. After removal of 0 bases from V and 5 bases from J, the junction contained 6 bases not matched to a gene. The CDR3 DNA sequence: TGTGCCAGCAGCTTAGAGGGTCCGGGGGGAACCGGGGAGCTGTTTTTT. The encoded protein is CASSLEGPGGTGELFF.

The V and J genes are TRBV5-1 and TRBJ2-1; TRBD1 matches 9 bases. This CDR3 spans 14 amino acids. Germline CDR1 SGHRS, CDR2 YFSETQ. Trimming cost V 0 bases and J 8 bases; bases outside gene matches: 3. CDR3 coding DNA: TGCGCCAGCAGCTTGGAAACAGGGGGCGATGAGCAGTTCTTC. Translation gives CASSLETGGDEQFF.

This rearrangement joins TRBV20-1 to TRBJ2-7; D is unclear. Germline V gene data show CDR1 as DFQATT and CDR2 as SNEGSKA (reference sequence). The CDR3 is 11 amino acids. V was shortened by 0 bases and J by 5 bases, with 5 bases between the two germline ends. DNA of the CDR3: TGCAGTGCTAGAGATCTCCACGAGCAGTACTTC. This codes for CSARDLHEQYF.

The chain couples TRBV6-4 to TRBJ2-5; a weak D match, TRBD1 (6 bases). This CDR3 contains 14 residues. From germline, CDR1 is MRHNA and CDR2 SNTAGT. Trimming left V 4 bases short and J 2 bases short, with 11 bases between. The CDR3 region has the DNA TGTGCCAGCAGTGCCCGGGACACACAAGAGACCCAGTACTTC. Its protein product is CASSARDTQETQYF.

This rearrangement joins TRBV27 to TRBJ2-3; 7 bases map to TRBD1. Germline V gene sequence: CDR1 MNHEY, CDR2 SMNVEV (reference sequence). The CDR3 extends over 16 amino acids. Trimming at V came to 5 bases and at J to 4 bases, leaving 12 bases not matched to a gene. CDR3 sequence: CASSADRILVADTQYF. The CDR3 nucleotides read TGTGCCAGCAGTGCGGACAGGATATTAGTCGCAGATACGCAGTATTTT.

The chain has TRBV24-1 and TRBJ2-1; D may be TRBD1 (6 bases). CDR1 and CDR2 from the germline V gene are KGHDR and SFDVKD. V was shortened by 2 bases and J by 8 bases, with 15 bases between the two germline ends. This CDR3 has 15 amino acids. The CDR3 DNA reads as TGTGCCACCAGTGATTCGGACAGAGTTCTCGATGAGCAGTTCTTC. As protein: CATSDSDRVLDEQFF.

The rearrangement uses TRBV19 and TRBJ2-2; 7 nucleotides align to TRBD1. Germline trimming cut 5 bases from V and 7 bases from J; bases unmatched to any gene: 19. In germline, CDR1 is LNHDA, CDR2 SQIVND (reference sequence). The CDR3 is made up of 18 amino acids. The CDR3 DNA reads as TGTGCCAGTAGTGCCGACCGGGACAGCCTCCCCCCCCTCGGGGAGCTGTTTTTT. This encodes CASSADRDSLPPLGELFF.